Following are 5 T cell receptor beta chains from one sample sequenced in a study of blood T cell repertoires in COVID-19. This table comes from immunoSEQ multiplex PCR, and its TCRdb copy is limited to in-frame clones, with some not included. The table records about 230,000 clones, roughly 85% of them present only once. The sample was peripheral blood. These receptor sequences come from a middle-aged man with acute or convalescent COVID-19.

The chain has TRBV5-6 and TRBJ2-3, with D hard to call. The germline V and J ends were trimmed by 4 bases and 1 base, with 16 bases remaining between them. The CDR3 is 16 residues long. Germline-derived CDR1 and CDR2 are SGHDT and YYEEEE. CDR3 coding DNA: TGTGCCAGCAGCAGGCGGCGCCTAGGAGGCACAGATACGCAGTATTTT. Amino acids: CASSRRRLGGTDTQYF.

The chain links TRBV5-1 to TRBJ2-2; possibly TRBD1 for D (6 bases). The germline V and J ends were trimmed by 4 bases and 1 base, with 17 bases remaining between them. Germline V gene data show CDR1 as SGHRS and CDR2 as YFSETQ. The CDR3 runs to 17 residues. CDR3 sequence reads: CASSPTDRSKNTGELFF. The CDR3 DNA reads TGCGCCAGCAGCCCGACCGACAGGAGCAAGAACACCGGGGAGCTGTTTTTT.

The CDR3 DNA reads as TGCAGCGTTGAAGTATTCGCGGGGGGGCTCAATGAGCAGTTCTTC. Protein product: CSVEVFAGGLNEQFF. The V gene is TRBV29-1, the J gene TRBJ2-1; 9 positions match TRBD2. V shed 1 base and J 6 bases; nucleotides not matched to a gene: 7. Germline V gene sequence: CDR1 SQVTM, CDR2 ANQGSEA. The CDR3 is 15 amino acids.

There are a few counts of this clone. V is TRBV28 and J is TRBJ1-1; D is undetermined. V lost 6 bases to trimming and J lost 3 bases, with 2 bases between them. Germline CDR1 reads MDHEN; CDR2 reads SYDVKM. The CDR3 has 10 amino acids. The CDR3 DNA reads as TGTGCCAGCAGCGACACTGAAGCTTTCTTT. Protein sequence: CASSDTEAFF.

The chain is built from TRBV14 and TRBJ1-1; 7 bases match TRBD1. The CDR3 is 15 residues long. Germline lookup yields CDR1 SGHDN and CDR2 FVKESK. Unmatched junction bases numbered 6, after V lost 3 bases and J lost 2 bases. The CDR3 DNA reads TGTGCCAGCAGCCACAACCGACAGGGTAACACTGAAGCTTTCTTT. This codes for CASSHNRQGNTEAFF.